A selection of T cell receptor beta chains follows, all from one sample in a study of blood T cell repertoires in COVID-19. The protocol was immunoSEQ multiplex PCR, while the TCRdb copy is restricted to in-frame clones and leaves out a portion. Of 120,000 to 150,000 clones listed, 84% are singletons. The sample comprised peripheral blood. All receptors come from a woman at least 80 years old in a cohort sampled during active or convalescent COVID-19. Both conserved end residues are part of each CDR3. A D gene is named only where the DNA matches it firmly. Clone size appears in some rows only: once, few, many, or a class for an expanded clone.

len	abundance	v_gene	d_gene	j_gene	CDR3nt	CDR3aa
16	once	TRBV25-1	.	TRBJ2-3	TGTGCCAGCAGTGAATATGTAGGGGTCCACACAGATACGCAGTATTTT	CASSEYVGVHTDTQYF
17	.	TRBV6-6	TRBD1	TRBJ1-3	TGTGCCAGCAGTCTCGTAGGGACAGTGAGCTCTGGAAACACCATATATTTT	CASSLVGTVSSGNTIYF
15	.	TRBV19	TRBD1	TRBJ1-6	TGTGCCAGTAGTATGGTAGGACAGGGGAATTCACCCCTCCACTTT	CASSMVGQGNSPLHF
13	.	TRBV15	.	TRBJ2-1	TGTGCCACCAGCATCACAGGAGGGGATTCGCGGTTCTTC	CATSITGGDSRFF
12	.	TRBV28	.	TRBJ1-1	TGTGCCAGCAACGCTGGGAGGGGTGAAGCTTTCTTT	CASNAGRGEAFF
14	few	TRBV5-1	.	TRBJ2-2	TGCGCCAGCACCATGGGACACAACACCGGGGAGCTGTTTTTT	CASTMGHNTGELFF
17	.	TRBV6-2/TRBV6-3	TRBD2	TRBJ2-5	TGTGCCAGCAGTTACTCGAAATTCGGGCGGGGGATAGAGACCCAGTACTTC	CASSYSKFGRGIETQYF
13	few	TRBV6-6	TRBD1	TRBJ1-2	TGTGCCAGCAGTTCCGGGACAGGTATCGGCTACACCTTC	CASSSGTGIGYTF
15	.	TRBV2	TRBD1	TRBJ1-5	TGTGCCAGCAAACCGGGACAGCCGACGAATCAGCCCCAGCATTTT	CASKPGQPTNQPQHF
13	.	TRBV6-5	.	TRBJ1-1	TGTGCCAGCAGTCTCTGGAGGGACACTGAAGCTTTCTTT	CASSLWRDTEAFF
15	.	TRBV5-1	TRBD1	TRBJ1-2	TGCGCCAGCAGCTTGGGAGGGGGCGTTCAATATGGCTACACCTTC	CASSLGGGVQYGYTF
12	.	TRBV27	.	TRBJ1-2	TGTGCCAGCAGTTCAGGGTACGATGGCTACACCTTC	CASSSGYDGYTF
19	.	TRBV5-1	TRBD1	TRBJ2-6	TGCGCCAGCAGCTTGGCGGGGGACAGGGGGCGGTCTGGGGCCAACGTCCTGACTTTC	CASSLAGDRGRSGANVLTF
16	.	TRBV4-2	TRBD1	TRBJ1-1	TGTGCCAGCAGCCCGGGGACAGGGGGCCAGGACACTGAAGCTTTCTTT	CASSPGTGGQDTEAFF
15	.	TRBV5-1	TRBD1	TRBJ2-2	TGCGCCAGCACTACCAGGGGGCGCGGGACCGGGGAGCTGTTTTTT	CASTTRGRGTGELFF
13	.	TRBV12-3/TRBV12-4	.	TRBJ2-2	TGTGCCAGCAGTTTGAGGGTTGCCGGGGAGCTGTTTTTT	CASSLRVAGELFF
16	once	TRBV19	.	TRBJ1-4	TGTGCCAGTAGTATACGGCAGGGCGTAACAGGGGAAAAACTGTTTTTT	CASSIRQGVTGEKLFF
14	.	TRBV2	.	TRBJ1-5	TGTGCCAGCAGTGGGGGCCAGACGGCTCAGCCCCAGCATTTT	CASSGGQTAQPQHF
20	.	TRBV29-1	TRBD2	TRBJ2-3	TGCAGCGTTCGAACCCTGGGACTAGCGGGGGGTAGATTAGGGGCAGATACGCAGTATTTT	CSVRTLGLAGGRLGADTQYF
15	.	TRBV7-3	TRBD2	TRBJ2-3	TGTGCCAGCAGCCAGGTCGGGGGGGGCACAGATACGCAGTATTTT	CASSQVGGGTDTQYF
13	once	TRBV6-6	.	TRBJ1-2	TGTGCCAGCAGTAGGGGCGTGGGCTATGGCTACACCTTC	CASSRGVGYGYTF
14	.	TRBV4-1	TRBD1	TRBJ2-2	TGCGCCAGCAGAAGGCCAGGGGGTTCCGGGGAGCTGTTTTTT	CASRRPGGSGELFF
17	.	TRBV5-1	TRBD1	TRBJ1-6	TGCGCCAGCAGCTTCCAGAGACCGGGACAGGGTGTTTCTCCCCTCCACTTT	CASSFQRPGQGVSPLHF
16	.	TRBV3-1/TRBV3-2	TRBD2	TRBJ2-1	TGTGCCAGCAGCCCCCGAAGGGCGGGGGTTATGAGTGAGCAGTTCTTC	CASSPRRAGVMSEQFF
16	.	TRBV3-1/TRBV3-2	TRBD2	TRBJ2-7	TGTGCCAGCAGCCCCACCTCGGGGGGAAGGTGGCGCGAGCAGTACTTC	CASSPTSGGRWREQYF
16	.	TRBV5-1	TRBD2	TRBJ2-5	TGCGCCAGCAGCCCAAGGGGCGGGGGGGCCAGAGAGACCCAGTACTTC	CASSPRGGGARETQYF
14	once	TRBV19	TRBD2	TRBJ2-1	TGTGCCAGTACAGCGCGGGGGGCCAACAATGAGCAGTTCTTC	CASTARGANNEQFF
15	once	TRBV6-6	TRBD1	TRBJ1-1	TGTGCCAGCAGTTACAGGACAGGGGGAGGCACTGAAGCTTTCTTT	CASSYRTGGGTEAFF
17	.	TRBV18	.	TRBJ2-7	TGTGCCAGCTCGACCACCTCCGAGGGAGGAGCAGGCCACGAGCAGTACTTC	CASSTTSEGGAGHEQYF
16	.	TRBV6-5	.	TRBJ2-1	TGTGCCAGCAGTTACTCGGGGGGAAGCTCCTACAATGAGCAGTTCTTC	CASSYSGGSSYNEQFF
15	.	TRBV14	.	TRBJ2-7	TGTGCCAGCAGCCAAGTAGGTAGGGGGACCTACGAGCAGTACTTC	CASSQVGRGTYEQYF
15	.	TRBV6-5	TRBD2	TRBJ2-1	TGTGCCAGCAGACTAGCGGGGGGGCCCTACAATGAGCAGTTCTTC	CASRLAGGPYNEQFF